Sequencing of this TCR beta chain was carried out in a study of tumor-infiltrating lymphocytes in primary liver carcinoma. Study information: Those enrolled were patients of both sexes, who were aged 30 to 69 years. Whole-study findings and limits: A fraction of only about 7.5-25% of top clones appeared in all five tumor regions.

Total RNA and DNA came together from roughly 20-30 mg of bulk tissue without cell sorting. Primary liver carcinoma in the patients was surgically resected. About this clonotype itself: What it binds is not known.

Production of TCR beta cDNA used roughly 500 ng total RNA together with a constant-region primer. ARM-PCR was slightly modified, and three nested multiplex PCR rounds with it gave rise to the TCR beta libraries. TCRdb re-called the multiplex PCR reads through MiXCR, storing one row per CDR3 protein. The sample records some 180,000 distinct CDR3 sequences, around 81% being singletons. The TCR was taken from a man aged 35-49 years with primary liver carcinoma and hepatitis B virus infection. The material sequenced was tumor tissue from primary liver carcinoma.

CDR3 sequence reads: CASSLEPVGESSYEQYF. The CDR3 DNA reads TGTGCCAGCAGCCTAGAGCCGGTGGGTGAGAGCTCCTACGAGCAGTACTTC. This rearrangement joins TRBV11-1 to TRBJ2-7, with D hard to call. V was shortened by 5 bases and J by 0 bases, with 20 bases between the two germline ends. Germline loops: CDR1 SGHAT, CDR2 FQDESV (reference sequence). This CDR3 contains 17 residues.